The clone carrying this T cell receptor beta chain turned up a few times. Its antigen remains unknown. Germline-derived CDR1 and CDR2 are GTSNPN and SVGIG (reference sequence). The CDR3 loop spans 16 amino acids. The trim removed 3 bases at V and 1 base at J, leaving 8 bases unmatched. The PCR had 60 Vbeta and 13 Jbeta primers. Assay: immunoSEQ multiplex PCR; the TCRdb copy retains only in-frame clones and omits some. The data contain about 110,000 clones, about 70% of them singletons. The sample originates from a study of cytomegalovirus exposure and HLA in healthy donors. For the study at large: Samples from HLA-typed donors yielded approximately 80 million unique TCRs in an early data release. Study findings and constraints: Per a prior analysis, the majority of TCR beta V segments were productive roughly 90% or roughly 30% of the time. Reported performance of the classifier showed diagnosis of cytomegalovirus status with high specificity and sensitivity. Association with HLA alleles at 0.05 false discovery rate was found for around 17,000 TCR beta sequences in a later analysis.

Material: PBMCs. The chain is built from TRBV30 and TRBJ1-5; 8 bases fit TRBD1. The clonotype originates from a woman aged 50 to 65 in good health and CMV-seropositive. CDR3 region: CAWSNTWTGSNQPQHF. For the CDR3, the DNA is TGTGCCTGGAGCAATACATGGACAGGGAGCAATCAGCCCCAGCATTTT.